The T cell receptor (beta chain) under discussion was sequenced for a study of cytomegalovirus exposure and HLA in healthy donors. PCR employed 60 Vbeta and 13 Jbeta primers. Libraries were prepared by immunoSEQ multiplex PCR; TCRdb keeps only in-frame clonotypes and omits some of them. The sample has some 150,000 clones, roughly 79% seen once. As regards this clone: The antigen is undetermined.

Findings of the study overall: In vitro data verified a few CMV-associated chains as specific for CMV antigens. The study listed approximately 160 cytomegalovirus-associated TCR beta chains. Sequences of the TCR beta chain were said to predict the HLA-A and HLA-B alleles of most subjects accurately.

CDR1 SEHNR and CDR2 FQNEAQ come from the germline V gene (reference sequence). The CDR3 has 15 residues. The J segment lost 2 bases and the V segment lost 3 bases, leaving 4 bases of the junction unmatched. Every donor was a healthy person donating bone marrow. The TCR sequence derives from a man aged 25-40 years in good health and CMV-seropositive. The chain has TRBV7-9 and TRBJ2-1; 7 bases align to TRBD2. Sequenced input: PBMCs. The CDR3 sequence is CASSLLLATYNEQFF. CDR3 DNA: TGTGCCAGCAGCTTGTTACTAGCGACCTACAATGAGCAGTTCTTC.